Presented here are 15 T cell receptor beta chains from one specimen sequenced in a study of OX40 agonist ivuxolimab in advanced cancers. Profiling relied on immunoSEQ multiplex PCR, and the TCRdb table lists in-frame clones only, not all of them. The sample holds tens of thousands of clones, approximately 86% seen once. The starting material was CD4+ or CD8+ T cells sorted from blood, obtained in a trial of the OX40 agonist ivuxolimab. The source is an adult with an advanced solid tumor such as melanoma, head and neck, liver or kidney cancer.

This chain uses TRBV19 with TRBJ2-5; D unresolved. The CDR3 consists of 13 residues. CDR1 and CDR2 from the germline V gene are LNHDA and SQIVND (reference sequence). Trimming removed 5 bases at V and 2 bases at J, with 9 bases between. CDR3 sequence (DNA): TGTGCCAGTAGTTCTCAGGCACAAGAGACCCAGTACTTC. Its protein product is CASSSQAQETQYF.

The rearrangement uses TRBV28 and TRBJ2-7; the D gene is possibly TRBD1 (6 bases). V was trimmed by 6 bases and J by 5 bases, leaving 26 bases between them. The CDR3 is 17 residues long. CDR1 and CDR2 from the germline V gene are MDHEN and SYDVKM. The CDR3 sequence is CASSSVQTGTFRDEQYF. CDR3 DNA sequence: TGTGCCAGCAGCTCGGTCCAAACCGGGACATTCAGGGACGAGCAGTACTTC.

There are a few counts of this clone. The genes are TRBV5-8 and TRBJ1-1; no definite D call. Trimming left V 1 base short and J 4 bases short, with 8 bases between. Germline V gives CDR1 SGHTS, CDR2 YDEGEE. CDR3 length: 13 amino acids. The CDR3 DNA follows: TGTGCCAGCAGCTTGATCGGTGGCACTGAAGCTTTCTTT. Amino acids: CASSLIGGTEAFF.

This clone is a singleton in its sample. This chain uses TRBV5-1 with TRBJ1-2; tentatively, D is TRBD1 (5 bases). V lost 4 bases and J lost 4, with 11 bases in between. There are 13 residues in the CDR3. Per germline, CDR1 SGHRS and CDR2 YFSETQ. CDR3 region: CASSLWGGYGYTF. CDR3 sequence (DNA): TGCGCCAGCAGCCTCTGGGGGGGCTATGGCTACACCTTC.

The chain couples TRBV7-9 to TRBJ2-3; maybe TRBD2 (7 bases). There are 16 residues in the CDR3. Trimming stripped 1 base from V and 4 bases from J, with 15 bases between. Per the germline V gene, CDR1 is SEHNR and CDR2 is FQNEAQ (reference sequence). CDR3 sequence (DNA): TGTGCCAGCAGCTTAGATGAGGGGGGGGTCGCAGATACGCAGTATTTT. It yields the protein CASSLDEGGVADTQYF. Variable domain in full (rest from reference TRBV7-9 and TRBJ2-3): DTGVSQNPRHKITKRGQNVTFRCDPISEHNRLYWYRQTLGQGPEFLTYFQNEAQLEKSRLLSDRFSAERPKGSFSTLEIQRTEQGDSAMYLCASSLDEGGVADTQYFGPGTRLTVL.

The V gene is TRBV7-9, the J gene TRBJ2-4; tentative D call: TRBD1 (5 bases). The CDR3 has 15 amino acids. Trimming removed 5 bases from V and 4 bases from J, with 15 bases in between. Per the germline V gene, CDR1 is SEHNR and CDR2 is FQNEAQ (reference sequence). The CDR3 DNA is TGTGCCAGCAGCAAGACGACAGTCGGGAAAAACATTCAGTACTTC. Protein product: CASSKTTVGKNIQYF. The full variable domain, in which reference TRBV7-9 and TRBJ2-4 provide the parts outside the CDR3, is DTGVSQNPRHKITKRGQNVTFRCDPISEHNRLYWYRQTLGQGPEFLTYFQNEAQLEKSRLLSDRFSAERPKGSFSTLEIQRTEQGDSAMYLCASSKTTVGKNIQYFGAGTRLSVL.

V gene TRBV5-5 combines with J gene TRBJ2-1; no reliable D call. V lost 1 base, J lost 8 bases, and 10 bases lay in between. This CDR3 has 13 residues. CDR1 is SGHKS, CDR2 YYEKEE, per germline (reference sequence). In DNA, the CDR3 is TGTGCCAGCAGCTTGTGGACCGCCGATGAGCAGTTCTTC. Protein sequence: CASSLWTADEQFF.

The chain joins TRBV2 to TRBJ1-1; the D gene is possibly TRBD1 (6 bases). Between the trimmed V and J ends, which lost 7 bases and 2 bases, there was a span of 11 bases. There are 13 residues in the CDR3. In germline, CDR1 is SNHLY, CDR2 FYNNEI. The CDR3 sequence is CASIAQGNTEAFF. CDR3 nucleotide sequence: TGTGCCAGCATAGCACAGGGCAACACTGAAGCTTTCTTT.

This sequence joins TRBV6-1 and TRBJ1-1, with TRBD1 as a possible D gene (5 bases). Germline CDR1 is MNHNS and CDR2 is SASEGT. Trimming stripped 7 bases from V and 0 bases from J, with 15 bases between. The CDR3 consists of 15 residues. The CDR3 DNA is TGTGCCAGCAATGGGAGGGGAGGGGTGAACACTGAAGCTTTCTTT. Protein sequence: CASNGRGGVNTEAFF.

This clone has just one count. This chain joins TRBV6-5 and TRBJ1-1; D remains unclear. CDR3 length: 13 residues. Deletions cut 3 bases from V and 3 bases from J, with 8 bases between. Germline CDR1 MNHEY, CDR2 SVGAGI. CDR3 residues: CASSYRDDTEAFF. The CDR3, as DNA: TGTGCCAGCAGTTATCGAGATGACACTGAAGCTTTCTTT.

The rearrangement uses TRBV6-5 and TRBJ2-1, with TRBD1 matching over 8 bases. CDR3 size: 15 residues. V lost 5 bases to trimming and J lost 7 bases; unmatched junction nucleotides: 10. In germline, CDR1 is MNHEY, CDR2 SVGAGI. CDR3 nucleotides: TGTGCCAGCAGTCGAACTGGACAGGGTTGGAATGAGCAGTTCTTC. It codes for CASSRTGQGWNEQFF.

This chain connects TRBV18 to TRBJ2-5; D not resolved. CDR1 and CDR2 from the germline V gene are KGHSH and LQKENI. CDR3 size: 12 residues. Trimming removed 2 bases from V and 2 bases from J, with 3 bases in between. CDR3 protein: CASSPEQETQYF. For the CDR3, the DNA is TGTGCCAGCTCACCAGAACAAGAGACCCAGTACTTC.

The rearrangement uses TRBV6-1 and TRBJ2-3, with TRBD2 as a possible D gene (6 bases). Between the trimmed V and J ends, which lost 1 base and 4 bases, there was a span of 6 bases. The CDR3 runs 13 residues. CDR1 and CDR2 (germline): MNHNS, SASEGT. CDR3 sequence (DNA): TGTGCCAGCAGTGAAGGGAGGGCAGATACGCAGTATTTT. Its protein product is CASSEGRADTQYF.

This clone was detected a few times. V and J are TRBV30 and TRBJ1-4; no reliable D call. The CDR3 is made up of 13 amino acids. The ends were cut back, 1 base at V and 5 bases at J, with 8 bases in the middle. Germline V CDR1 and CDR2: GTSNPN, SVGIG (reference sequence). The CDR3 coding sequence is TGTGCCTGGAGTGCGGGCGGGAATGAAAAACTGTTTTTT. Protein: CAWSAGGNEKLFF.

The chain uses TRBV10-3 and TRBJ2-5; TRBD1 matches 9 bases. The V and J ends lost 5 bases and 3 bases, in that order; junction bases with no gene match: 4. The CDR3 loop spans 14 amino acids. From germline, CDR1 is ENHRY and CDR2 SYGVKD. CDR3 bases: TGTGCCATCAGTCGGGACAGGGTGGAAGAGACCCAGTACTTC. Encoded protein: CAISRDRVEETQYF.